Sequencing of this TCR beta chain was carried out in a study of blood T cell repertoires in COVID-19 (dated by TCRdb to about 2020). For context, the study as a whole: Samples covering the acute and convalescent phases of COVID-19 were provided by collaborators in the United States, Italy and Spain. Samples were obtained from the ongoing ImmuneRACE study (first 160 participants) and from 1,254 subjects provided by 6 global collaborators. Deeply sampled blood TCRbeta repertoires from subjects exposed to, actively infected with, or recovered from COVID-19 were included in the dataset. The material from the prospective study consisted of cDNA or gDNA derived from T cells, B-cell-depleted T cells, or PBMCs. A freely available public database, intended as a resource for researchers studying the immune response to SARS-CoV-2, is where the repertoires were released. Where available, HLA class I and class II types were obtained from metadata supplied by the sample provider rather than from assay-based typing. Sample metadata almost always included a de-identified subject ID, COVID-19 status, age in years and sex.

Collaborating institutions collected whole blood in K2EDTA tubes following their own protocols. For TCRbeta analysis, collaborators shipped samples as frozen whole blood, isolated PBMCs, or DNA extracted from either of those sample types. Study-wide findings and limitations: How much clinical and demographic metadata was included differed by source and by participant, and the metadata was provided uncurated.

Concerning this clone itself: Which antigen it targets is not known. Per-nucleotide qualities are absent, and no much larger clonotype sits a single base away.

The CDR3, cysteine through phenylalanine, is 18 amino acids long. Only CDR3 DNA is held: 54 bases, read in frame from base 1. The germline V gene (reference sequence) yields PRHDT for CDR1 and FYEKMQ for CDR2. After removal of 5 bases from V and 6 bases from J, the junction retains 16 bases not matched to a gene. TCRbeta CDR3 regions were amplified from genomic DNA by means of the immunoSEQ Assay, a bias-controlled multiplex PCR. The paper's processing steps were these. Within the assay, amplification of reference gene primers was used to estimate how many nucleated cells each sample contained. To quantify the absolute abundance of each unique TCRbeta CDR3 rearrangement, sequence reads were collapsed and filtered. For each sample, productive Simpson clonality was calculated as the square root of Simpson's diversity index across productive rearrangements. The table was pulled from immuneACCESS by TCRdb, which kept in-frame rearrangements only. Such tables lose some clones; where checked, under half of the loss comes from unresolved V genes, and the rest has no known cause. V, J and clone size were drawn from that table, and D and trimming were deduced from the DNA. In all, the sample holds around 84,000 clones, and around 90% of those were seen once. Approximately 4.3% of the sample belongs to the ten largest clones.

The specimen sequenced was peripheral blood. The rearranged segments are TRBV13 and TRBJ2-1, with 10 bases matching TRBD2. The source of this sequence is a man between 45 and 60 years old with active COVID-19. The sequenced DNA is TGTGCCAGCAGCCCGCCCCGAGCGGGGGGGCCAATGATCAATGAGCAGTTCTTC. This yields the protein CASSPPRAGGPMINEQFF.